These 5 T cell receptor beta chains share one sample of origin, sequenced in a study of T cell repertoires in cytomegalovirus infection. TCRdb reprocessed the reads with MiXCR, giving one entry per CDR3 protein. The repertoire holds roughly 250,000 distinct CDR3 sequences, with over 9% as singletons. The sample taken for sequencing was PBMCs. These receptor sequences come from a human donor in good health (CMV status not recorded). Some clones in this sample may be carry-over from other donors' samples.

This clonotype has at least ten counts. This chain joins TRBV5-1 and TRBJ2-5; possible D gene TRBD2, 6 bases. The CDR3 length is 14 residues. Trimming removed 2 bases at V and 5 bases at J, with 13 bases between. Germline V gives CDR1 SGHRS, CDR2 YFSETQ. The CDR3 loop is CASSFGLGRETQYF. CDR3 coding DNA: TGCGCCAGCAGCTTTGGACTGGGGAGGGAGACCCAGTACTTC.

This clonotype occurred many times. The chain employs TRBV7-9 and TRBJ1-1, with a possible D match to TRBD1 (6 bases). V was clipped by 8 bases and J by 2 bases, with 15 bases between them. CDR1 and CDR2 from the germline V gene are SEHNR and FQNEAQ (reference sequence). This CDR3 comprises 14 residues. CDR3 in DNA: TGTGCCAGCTACCCCGGGACACCTAACACTGAAGCTTTCTTT. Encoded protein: CASYPGTPNTEAFF.

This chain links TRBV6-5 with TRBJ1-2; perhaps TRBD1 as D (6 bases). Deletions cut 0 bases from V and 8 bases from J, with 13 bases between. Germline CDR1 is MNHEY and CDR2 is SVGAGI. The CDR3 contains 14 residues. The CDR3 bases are TGTGCCAGCAGTTACTCGGGGGGCGCGGGCGGCTACACCTTC. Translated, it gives CASSYSGGAGGYTF.

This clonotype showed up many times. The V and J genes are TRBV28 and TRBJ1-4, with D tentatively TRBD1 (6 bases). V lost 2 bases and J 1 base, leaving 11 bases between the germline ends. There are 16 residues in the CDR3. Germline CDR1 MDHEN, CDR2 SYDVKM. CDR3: CASSLRTAQTNEKLFF. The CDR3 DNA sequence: TGTGCCAGCAGTTTAAGGACAGCTCAAACTAATGAAAAACTGTTTTTT.

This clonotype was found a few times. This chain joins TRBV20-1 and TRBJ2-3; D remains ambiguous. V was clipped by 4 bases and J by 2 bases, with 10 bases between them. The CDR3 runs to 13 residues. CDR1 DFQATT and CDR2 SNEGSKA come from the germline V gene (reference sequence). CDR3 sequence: CSAKIGVTDTQYF. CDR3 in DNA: TGCAGTGCTAAAATTGGCGTCACAGATACGCAGTATTTT.